The rows below give T cell receptor beta chains drawn from one sample of a study of T-cell memory formation after mild COVID-19. Each CDR3 protein gets one entry after TCRdb re-called the 5' RACE reads with MiXCR. The sample records approximately 240,000 distinct CDR3 sequences, roughly 17% being singletons. Sample: PBMCs or a T cell subset sorted from them (not recorded which). The source of these receptors is a man aged 18-30 years who had mild COVID-19 (a few samples of this study predate the infection). Cell type and time point are not known. CDR3s include the opening cysteine and the closing phenylalanine or tryptophan. Fields, in order: D gene, J gene, clone size, V gene, CDR3 DNA, CDR3 protein. D genes are given only for firm matches. A row's size may be missing; if present it is once, few, many or a size class.

- | TRBJ2-5 | few | TRBV5-6 | TGTGCCAGCAGCTTGGCCGGGCAGGGCCCAGAGACCCAGTACTTC | CASSLAGQGPETQYF
TRBD1 | TRBJ2-3 | - | TRBV7-9 | TGTGCCAGCAGCCTATGGACAGGGGAGTTATCAGATACGCAGTATTTT | CASSLWTGELSDTQYF
- | TRBJ1-1 | few | TRBV19 | TGTGCCAGTGGGGTCCCTGACACTGAAGCTTTCTTT | CASGVPDTEAFF
- | TRBJ1-2 | - | TRBV18 | TGTGCCAGCTCTCGACTCGGGACGAATAACTATGGCTACACCTTC | CASSRLGTNNYGYTF
TRBD1 | TRBJ1-2 | few | TRBV6-6 | TGTGCCAGCAGTTACTCGGGACAGGGTAATGGCTACACCTTC | CASSYSGQGNGYTF
- | TRBJ1-1 | few | TRBV20-1 | TGCAGTGCTCCGAGGGGCGGTGAAAACACTGAAGCTTTCTTT | CSAPRGGENTEAFF
- | TRBJ1-2 | few | TRBV20-1 | TGCAGTGCTGGCTTTCGGGCCGCTTTTAGAGGCTACACCTTC | CSAGFRAAFRGYTF
TRBD1 | TRBJ2-3 | - | TRBV20-1 | TGCAGTGCCGTCCGGGACAGGATCTCGGATACGCAGTATTTT | CSAVRDRISDTQYF
- | TRBJ1-2 | - | TRBV7-8 | TGTGCCAGCAGTTCAGGGGTTACTGGCTACACCTTC | CASSSGVTGYTF
TRBD1 | TRBJ1-1 | few | TRBV5-1 | TGCGCCAGCAGCTCCTCAGGGGGCAACACTGAAGCTTTCTTT | CASSSSGGNTEAFF
TRBD1 | TRBJ2-5 | - | TRBV28 | TGTGCCAGCAGGACAGGGCAAGAGACCCAGTACTTC | CASRTGQETQYF
TRBD2 | TRBJ2-3 | - | TRBV6-5 | TGTGCCAGCAGTTACAACGCCCCCGGTCTAGCGGCAAGCACAGATACGCAGTATTTT | CASSYNAPGLAASTDTQYF
- | TRBJ2-6 | few | TRBV5-1 | TGCGCCAGCGTCATAGGCGGGACTTCTGGGGCCAACGTCCTGACTTTC | CASVIGGTSGANVLTF
- | TRBJ1-2 | - | TRBV12-3/TRBV12-4 | TGTGCCAGCAGTCCGTTGACAGATAACTATGGCTACACCTTC | CASSPLTDNYGYTF
- | TRBJ2-7 | - | TRBV5-5 | TGTGCCACGAGACAGGTCAGCTCCTACGAGCAGTACTTC | CATRQVSSYEQYF
TRBD2 | TRBJ2-1 | few | TRBV7-2 | TGTGCCAGCAGCTTTCGCGGGGGGGCCAATGAGCAGTTCTTC | CASSFRGGANEQFF
- | TRBJ2-3 | - | TRBV18 | TGTGCCAGCTCAGCCGGGACAGATACGCAGTATTTT | CASSAGTDTQYF
TRBD2 | TRBJ2-1 | - | TRBV7-2 | TGTGCCAGCAGCTGGGGGCCCTTATCGGGGGGGCATAGTGAGCAGTTCTTC | CASSWGPLSGGHSEQFF
TRBD2 | TRBJ2-1 | - | TRBV5-1 | TGCGCCAGCAGGGCCAGCGGGGGGAGCTCCTACAATGAGCAGTTCTTC | CASRASGGSSYNEQFF
TRBD1 | TRBJ1-2 | - | TRBV5-1 | TGCGCCAGCAGCTCACCGGGACAGGAGAACTATGGCTACACCTTC | CASSSPGQENYGYTF
TRBD1 | TRBJ1-2 | many | TRBV20-1 | TGCAGTGCTCGACGCGACAGGGTCTATGGCTACACCTTC | CSARRDRVYGYTF
- | TRBJ1-2 | few | TRBV11-2 | TGTGCCAGCAGCCCGACAGCCGGGGCATTCGGCTACACCTTC | CASSPTAGAFGYTF
TRBD1 | TRBJ1-2 | - | TRBV7-9 | TGTGCCAGCAGCCCCTCCGGGACAGCTAACTATGGCTACACCTTC | CASSPSGTANYGYTF
- | TRBJ2-5 | few | TRBV25-1 | TGTGCCAGCAACACCGTCCAAGAGACCCAGTACTTC | CASNTVQETQYF
- | TRBJ2-1 | - | TRBV14 | TGTGCCAGCAGCCAGCGAATCTACAATGAGCAGTTCTTC | CASSQRIYNEQFF
- | TRBJ1-5 | few | TRBV6-1 | TGTGCCAGCAGTGTGACCGGGATACTAAATCAGCCCCAGCATTTT | CASSVTGILNQPQHF
TRBD1 | TRBJ2-2 | few | TRBV5-4 | TGTGCCAGCAGGAGCAGACAGGGTAATACCGGGGAGCTGTTTTTT | CASRSRQGNTGELFF
TRBD1 | TRBJ2-2 | few | TRBV28 | TGTGCCAGCAGTTTACCTACAGGGGGTCTCACCGGGGAGCTGTTTTTT | CASSLPTGGLTGELFF
- | TRBJ1-1 | - | TRBV11-2 | TGTGCCAGCACCTTATCTGGCCGTCGGTGGAACACTGAAGCTTTCTTT | CASTLSGRRWNTEAFF